The source of this T cell receptor (beta chain) is a study of cytomegalovirus exposure and HLA in healthy donors. Study context: In an early release, HLA-typed donors contributed 80 million to 95 million unique TCR sequences. Regarding the study as a whole: It was approximately 160 TCR beta chains that were listed as cytomegalovirus-associated.

The CDR3 is 15 residues long. CDR1 is SQVTM, CDR2 ANQGSEA, per germline. Deletions cut 4 bases from V and 3 bases from J, with 13 bases between. The study ran its PCR with 60 Vbeta and 13 Jbeta primers. Some clones are missing from TCRdb's copy, which holds only in-frame ones; the method was immunoSEQ multiplex PCR. The sample has some 150,000 clones, about three quarters seen once. Worth noting for this clone: The antigen remains unidentified.

The source material was PBMCs. The chain is built from TRBV29-1 and TRBJ1-6, with D unclear. The sequence derives from a man aged 45-65 years in good health and CMV-seropositive. The CDR3, as DNA: TGCAGCGTTGTTTCGGGATCTCTCTATAATTCACCCCTCCACTTT. Translating gives CSVVSGSLYNSPLHF.